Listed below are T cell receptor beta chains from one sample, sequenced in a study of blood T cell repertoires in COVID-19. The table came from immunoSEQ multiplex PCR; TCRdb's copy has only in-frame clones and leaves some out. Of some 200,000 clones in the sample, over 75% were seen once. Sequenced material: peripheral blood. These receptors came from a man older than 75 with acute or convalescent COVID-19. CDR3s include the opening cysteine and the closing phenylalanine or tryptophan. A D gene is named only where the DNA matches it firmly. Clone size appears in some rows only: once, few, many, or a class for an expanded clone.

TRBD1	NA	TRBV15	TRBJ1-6	CATSGQGYSPLHF	TGTGCCACCTCGGGACAGGGATATTCACCCCTCCACTTT
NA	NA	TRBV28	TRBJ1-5	CASPGFGNQPQHF	TGTGCCAGTCCAGGGTTCGGGAATCAGCCCCAGCATTTT
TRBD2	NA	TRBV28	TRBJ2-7	CASSSIAGTSYEQYF	TGTGCCAGCAGTTCCATAGCGGGAACATCCTACGAGCAGTACTTC
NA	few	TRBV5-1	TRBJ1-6	CASSAVAGFEAPLHF	TGCGCCAGCAGCGCGGTGGCGGGGTTTGAGGCACCCCTCCACTTT
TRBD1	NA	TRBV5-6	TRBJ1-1	CASSARDRGHQGAFF	TGTGCCAGCAGCGCCCGGGACAGGGGCCACCAGGGAGCTTTCTTT
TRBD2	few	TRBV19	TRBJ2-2	CASSPRLAWTGELFF	TGTGCCAGTAGTCCTCGACTAGCGTGGACCGGGGAGCTGTTTTTT
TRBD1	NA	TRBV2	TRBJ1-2	CASTRTPGTAYGYTF	TGTGCCAGCACCCGCACTCCCGGGACAGCCTATGGCTACACCTTC
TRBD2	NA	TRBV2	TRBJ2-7	CASSARTSGRRYEQYF	TGTGCCAGCAGTGCCCGGACTAGCGGGAGGCGGTACGAGCAGTACTTC
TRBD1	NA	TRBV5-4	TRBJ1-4	CASSERQGEKLFF	TGTGCCAGCAGCGAGAGACAGGGTGAAAAACTGTTTTTT
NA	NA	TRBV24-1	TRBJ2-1	CATSDSRTPDNEQFF	TGTGCCACCAGTGACTCCCGGACTCCGGACAATGAGCAGTTCTTC
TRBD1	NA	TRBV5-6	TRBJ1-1	CASRLGSSRRTGMAFF	TGTGCCAGCAGGCTAGGGTCCAGCCGCCGGACAGGAATGGCTTTCTTT
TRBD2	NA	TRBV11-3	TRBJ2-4	CASSPPKQREGLKNIQYF	TGTGCCAGCAGCCCACCCAAGCAGCGGGAGGGACTAAAAAACATTCAGTACTTC
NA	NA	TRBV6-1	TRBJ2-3	CASSETGNPAEAPYF	TGTGCCAGCAGTGAAACGGGGAACCCAGCGGAGGCCCCCTATTTT
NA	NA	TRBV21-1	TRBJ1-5	CASSNSYNQPQHF	TGTGCCAGCAGCAATAGCTACAATCAGCCCCAGCATTTT
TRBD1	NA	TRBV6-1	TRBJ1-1	CASSDQGGDTEAFF	TGTGCCAGCAGTGACCAAGGGGGCGACACTGAAGCTTTCTTT
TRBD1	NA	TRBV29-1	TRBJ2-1	CSVLWTGGWLDNEQFF	TGCAGCGTTCTTTGGACAGGGGGCTGGTTGGACAATGAGCAGTTCTTC
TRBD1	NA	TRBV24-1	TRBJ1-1	CATSDTDRQAFF	TGTGCCACCAGTGATACGGACAGGCAAGCTTTCTTT
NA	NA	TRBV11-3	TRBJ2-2	CASSLVPLLNTGELFF	TGTGCCAGCAGCTTAGTTCCCCTTTTGAACACCGGGGAGCTGTTTTTT
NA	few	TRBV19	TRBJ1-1	CASTPNRKSGAFF	TGTGCCAGTACCCCAAACAGGAAATCGGGAGCTTTCTTT
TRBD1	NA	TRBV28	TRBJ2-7	CASSSTGETNEQYF	TGTGCCAGCAGTTCGACAGGGGAAACTAACGAGCAGTACTTC
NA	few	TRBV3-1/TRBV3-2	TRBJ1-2	CASSQAARGVYGYTF	TGTGCCAGCAGCCAAGCCGCTCGGGGGGTCTATGGCTACACCTTC
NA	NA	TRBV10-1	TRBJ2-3	CASSEAQHTDTQYF	TGCGCCAGCAGTGAGGCACAGCACACAGATACGCAGTATTTT
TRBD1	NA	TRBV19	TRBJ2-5	CASSETGKETQYF	TGTGCCAGTAGCGAGACAGGGAAAGAGACCCAGTACTTC
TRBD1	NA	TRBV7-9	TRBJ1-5	CASSFGQGPNQPQHF	TGTGCCAGCAGCTTCGGACAGGGCCCCAATCAGCCCCAGCATTTT
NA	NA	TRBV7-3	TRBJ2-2	CASSLTIRELNTGELFF	TGTGCCAGCAGCTTAACTATCCGGGAGCTTAACACCGGGGAGCTGTTTTTT
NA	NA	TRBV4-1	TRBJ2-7	CASSAGQGYEQYF	TGCGCCAGCAGCGCCGGGCAGGGCTACGAGCAGTACTTC
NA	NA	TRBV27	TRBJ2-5	CASSLNYQETQYF	TGTGCCAGCAGTTTAAACTACCAAGAGACCCAGTACTTC
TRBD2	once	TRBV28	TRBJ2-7	CASSSSTSGRLYEQYF	TGTGCCAGCAGTTCGTCGACTAGCGGGAGATTATACGAGCAGTACTTC
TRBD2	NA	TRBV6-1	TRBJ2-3	CASSEATSGDTQYF	TGTGCCAGCAGTGAAGCGACTAGCGGAGATACGCAGTATTTT
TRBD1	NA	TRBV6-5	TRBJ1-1	CASRRTGVNTEAFF	TGTGCCAGCAGGCGGACAGGGGTCAACACTGAAGCTTTCTTT
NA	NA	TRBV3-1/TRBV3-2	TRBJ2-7	CASSQALAKKQYF	TGTGCCAGCAGCCAAGCGCTAGCGAAAAAGCAGTACTTC
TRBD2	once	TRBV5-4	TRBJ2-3	CASSKGTSGRTDTQYF	TGTGCCAGCAGCAAAGGGACTAGCGGGAGGACAGATACGCAGTATTTT
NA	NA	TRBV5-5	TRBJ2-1	CASSSGIGSYNEQFF	TGTGCCAGCAGCTCAGGGATCGGCTCCTACAATGAGCAGTTCTTC
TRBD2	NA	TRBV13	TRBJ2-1	CASSFTSGRRSEQFF	TGTGCCAGCAGCTTTACTAGCGGGAGGAGAAGTGAGCAGTTCTTC
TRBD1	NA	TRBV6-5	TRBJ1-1	CASSDGQAAYAEAFF	TGTGCCAGCAGCGACGGACAGGCCGCTTACGCTGAAGCTTTCTTT
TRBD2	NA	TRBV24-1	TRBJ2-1	CATSDLAGFSYNEQFF	TGTGCCACCAGTGACCTAGCGGGTTTCTCCTACAATGAGCAGTTCTTC
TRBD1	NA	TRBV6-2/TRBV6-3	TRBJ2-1	CASSYRQGAIYGQFF	TGTGCCAGCAGTTACCGACAGGGGGCAATCTACGGGCAGTTCTTC
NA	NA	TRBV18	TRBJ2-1	CASSPPSGEQFF	TGTGCCAGCTCACCACCGTCAGGCGAGCAGTTCTTC
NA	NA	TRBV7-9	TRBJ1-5	CASSPDTFNQPQHF	TGTGCCAGCAGCCCAGACACGTTTAATCAGCCCCAGCATTTT
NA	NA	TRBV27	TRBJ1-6	CASSLNRPGASYNSPLHF	TGTGCCAGCAGTTTAAACCGCCCCGGAGCATCCTATAATTCACCCCTCCACTTT
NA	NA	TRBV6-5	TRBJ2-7	CASIGGGTQSYEQYF	TGTGCCAGCATAGGGGGGGGGACCCAGTCCTACGAGCAGTACTTC
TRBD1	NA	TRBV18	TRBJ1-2	CASSPVWTGANYGYTF	TGTGCCAGCTCACCAGTCTGGACAGGAGCAAACTATGGCTACACCTTC
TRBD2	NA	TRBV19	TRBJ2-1	CASSRTGTSGRDEQFF	TGTGCCAGTAGTAGAACCGGGACTAGCGGGAGAGATGAGCAGTTCTTC